This T cell receptor beta chain came from a study of monozygotic twins with inflammatory bowel disease. The study, taken as a whole, reports: On the inverse Simpson index, IBD patients scored lower for TCRbeta diversity than healthy co-twins.

Each donor supplied more than 2 ml of blood. Regarding this clonotype: Its antigen is as yet unknown.

In eight separate reactions per sample, cDNA was generated. From the 5' RACE reads, TCRdb lists one entry per CDR3 protein and no DNA. The sample data list under 350,000 distinct CDR3 sequences. This CDR3 spans 16 amino acids. Germline values: CDR1 SNHLY, CDR2 FYNNEI. The chain uses TRBV2 and TRBJ2-7; checking the TCRdb D call of TRBD2 is not possible without DNA. Sequenced sample: blood. The source of this sequence is a human donor with ulcerative colitis or Crohn's disease, or a healthy co-twin of an affected twin (not recorded which). CDR3 in amino acids: CASTQSAGTSGYEQYF.